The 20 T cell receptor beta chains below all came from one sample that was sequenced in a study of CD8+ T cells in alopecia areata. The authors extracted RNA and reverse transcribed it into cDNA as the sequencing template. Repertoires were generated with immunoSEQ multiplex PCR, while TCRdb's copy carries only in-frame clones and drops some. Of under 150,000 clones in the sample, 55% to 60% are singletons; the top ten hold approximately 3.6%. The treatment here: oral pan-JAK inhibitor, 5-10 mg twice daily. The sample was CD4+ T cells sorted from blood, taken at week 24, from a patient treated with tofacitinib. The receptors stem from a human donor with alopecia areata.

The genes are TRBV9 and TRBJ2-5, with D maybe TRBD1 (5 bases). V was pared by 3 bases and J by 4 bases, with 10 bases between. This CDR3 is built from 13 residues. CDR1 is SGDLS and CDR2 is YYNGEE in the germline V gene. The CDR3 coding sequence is TGTGCCAGCAGCGAGGGGTCTCTAGAGACCCAGTACTTC. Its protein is CASSEGSLETQYF.

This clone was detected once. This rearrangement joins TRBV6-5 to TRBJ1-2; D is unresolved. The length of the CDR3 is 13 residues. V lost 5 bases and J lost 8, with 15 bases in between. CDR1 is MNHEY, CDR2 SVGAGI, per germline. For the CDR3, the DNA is TGTGCCAGCAGTGGTCCTTACCCCGGAGGCTACACCTTC. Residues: CASSGPYPGGYTF.

The CDR3 bases are TGTGCCATCAGTGAGTCTGGAGGGAGGTTCTCACCCCTCCACTTT. It is translated as CAISESGGRFSPLHF. The rearrangement uses TRBV10-3 and TRBJ1-6; D remains unclear. The CDR3 extends over 15 amino acids. V gave up 0 bases and J gave up 10 bases, with 13 bases separating them. Germline loops: CDR1 ENHRY, CDR2 SYGVKD.

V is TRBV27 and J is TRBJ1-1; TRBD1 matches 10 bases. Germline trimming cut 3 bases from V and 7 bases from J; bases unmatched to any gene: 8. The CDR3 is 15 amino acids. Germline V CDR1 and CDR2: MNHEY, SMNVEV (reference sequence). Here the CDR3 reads CASSFHWTGGNEAFF. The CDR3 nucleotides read TGTGCCAGCAGTTTTCACTGGACAGGGGGGAATGAAGCTTTCTTT.

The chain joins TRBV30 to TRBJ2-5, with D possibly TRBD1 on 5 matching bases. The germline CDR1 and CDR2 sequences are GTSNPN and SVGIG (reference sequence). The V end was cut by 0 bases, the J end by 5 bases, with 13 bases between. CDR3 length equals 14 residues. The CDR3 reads CAWSVKQASETQYF. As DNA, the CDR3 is TGTGCCTGGAGTGTAAAACAGGCCTCGGAGACCCAGTACTTC.

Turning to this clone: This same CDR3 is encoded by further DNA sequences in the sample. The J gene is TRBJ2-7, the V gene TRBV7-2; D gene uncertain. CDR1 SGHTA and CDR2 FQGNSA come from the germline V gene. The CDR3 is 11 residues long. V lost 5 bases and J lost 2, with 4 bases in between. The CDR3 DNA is TGTGCCAGCAGCCCTGCCTACGAGCAGTACTTC. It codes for CASSPAYEQYF. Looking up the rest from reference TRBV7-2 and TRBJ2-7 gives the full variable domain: GAGVSQSPSNKVTEKGKDVELRCDPISGHTALYWYRQSLGQGLEFLIYFQGNSAPDKSGLPSDRFSAERTGGSVSTLTIQRTQQEDSAVYLCASSPAYEQYFGPGTRLTVT.

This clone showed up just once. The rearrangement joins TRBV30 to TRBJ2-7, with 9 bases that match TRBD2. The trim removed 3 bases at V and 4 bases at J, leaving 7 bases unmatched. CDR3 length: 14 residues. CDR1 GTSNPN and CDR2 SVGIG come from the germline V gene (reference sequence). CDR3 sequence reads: CAWSDLAGIYEQYF. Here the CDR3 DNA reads TGTGCCTGGAGCGACCTAGCGGGGATTTACGAGCAGTACTTC.

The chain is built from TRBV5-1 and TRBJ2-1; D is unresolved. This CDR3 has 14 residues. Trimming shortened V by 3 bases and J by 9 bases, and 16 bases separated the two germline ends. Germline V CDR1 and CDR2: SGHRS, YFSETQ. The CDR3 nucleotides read TGCGCCAGCAGCTACGACATGGGAAGGCGTGAGCAGTTCTTC. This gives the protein CASSYDMGRREQFF.

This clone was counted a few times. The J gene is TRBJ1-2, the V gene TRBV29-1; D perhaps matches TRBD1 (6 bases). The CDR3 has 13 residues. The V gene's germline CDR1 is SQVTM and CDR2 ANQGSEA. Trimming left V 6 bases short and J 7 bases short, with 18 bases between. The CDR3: CSVSGGGGFGYTF. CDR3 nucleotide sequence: TGCAGCGTCTCCGGGGGAGGGGGTTTTGGCTACACCTTC.

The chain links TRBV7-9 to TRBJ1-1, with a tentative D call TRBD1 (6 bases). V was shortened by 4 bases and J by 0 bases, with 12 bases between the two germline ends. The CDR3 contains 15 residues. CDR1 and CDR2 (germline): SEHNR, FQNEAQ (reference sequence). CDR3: CASSSAGQLNTEAFF. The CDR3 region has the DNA TGTGCCAGCAGCTCCGCAGGACAGCTGAACACTGAAGCTTTCTTT.

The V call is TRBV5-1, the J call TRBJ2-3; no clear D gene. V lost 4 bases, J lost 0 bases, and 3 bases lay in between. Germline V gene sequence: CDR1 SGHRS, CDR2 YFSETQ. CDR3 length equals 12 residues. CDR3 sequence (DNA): TGCGCCAGCAGCCGAAGCACAGATACGCAGTATTTT. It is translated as CASSRSTDTQYF.

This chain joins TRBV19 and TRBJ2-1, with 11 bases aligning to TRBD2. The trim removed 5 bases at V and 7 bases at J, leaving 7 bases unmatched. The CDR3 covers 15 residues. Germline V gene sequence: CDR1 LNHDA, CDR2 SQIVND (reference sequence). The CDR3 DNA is TGTGCCAGTAGTTTCGCTATAGCGGGGGGGAATGAGCAGTTCTTC. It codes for CASSFAIAGGNEQFF.

The DNA for the CDR3 is TGCAGCGTTTTCGGACTGAACGTCTATGGCTACACCTTC. As protein: CSVFGLNVYGYTF. The rearrangement links TRBV29-1 to TRBJ1-2; D unclear. Deletions cut 5 bases from V and 4 bases from J, with 14 bases between. The CDR3 extends over 13 amino acids. Germline V lookup: CDR1 SQVTM, CDR2 ANQGSEA.

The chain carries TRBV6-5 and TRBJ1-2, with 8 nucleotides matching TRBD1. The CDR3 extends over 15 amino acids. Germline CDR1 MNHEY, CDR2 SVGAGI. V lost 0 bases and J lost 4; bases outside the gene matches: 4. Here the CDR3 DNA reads TGTGCCAGCAGTTACTCGACAGGGGAGGGCTATGGCTACACCTTC. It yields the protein CASSYSTGEGYGYTF.

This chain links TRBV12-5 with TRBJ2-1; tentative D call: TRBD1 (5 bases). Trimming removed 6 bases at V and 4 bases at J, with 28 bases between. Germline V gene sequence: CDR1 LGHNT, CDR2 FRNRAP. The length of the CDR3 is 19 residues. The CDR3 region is CASGTLLGTGAGEYNEQFF. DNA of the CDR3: TGTGCTAGTGGCACACTTTTGGGTACTGGGGCAGGAGAATACAATGAGCAGTTCTTC.

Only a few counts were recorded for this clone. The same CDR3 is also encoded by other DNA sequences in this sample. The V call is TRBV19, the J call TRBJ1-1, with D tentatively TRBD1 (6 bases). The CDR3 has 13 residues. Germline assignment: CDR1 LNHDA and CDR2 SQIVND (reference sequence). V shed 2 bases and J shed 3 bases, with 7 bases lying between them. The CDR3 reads CASSIKGDTEAFF. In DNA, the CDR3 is TGTGCCAGTAGTATAAAGGGGGACACTGAAGCTTTCTTT.

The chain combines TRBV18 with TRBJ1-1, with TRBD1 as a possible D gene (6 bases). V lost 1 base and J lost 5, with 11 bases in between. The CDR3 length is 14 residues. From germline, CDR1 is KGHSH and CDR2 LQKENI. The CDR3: CASSPRGASTEAFF. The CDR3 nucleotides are TGTGCCAGCTCACCACGGGGGGCGAGTACTGAAGCTTTCTTT.

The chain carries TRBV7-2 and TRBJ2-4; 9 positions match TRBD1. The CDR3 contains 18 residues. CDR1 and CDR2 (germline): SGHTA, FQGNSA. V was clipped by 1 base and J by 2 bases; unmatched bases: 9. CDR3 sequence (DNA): TGTGCCAGCAGCTTAGGAATTGACAGGGGGAAAACCAAAAACATTCAGTACTTC. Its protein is CASSLGIDRGKTKNIQYF.

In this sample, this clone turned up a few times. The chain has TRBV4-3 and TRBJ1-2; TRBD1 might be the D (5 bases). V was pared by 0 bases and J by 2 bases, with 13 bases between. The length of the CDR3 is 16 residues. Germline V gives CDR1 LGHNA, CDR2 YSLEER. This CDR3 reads CASSQDFSGGNYGYTF. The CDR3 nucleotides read TGCGCCAGCAGCCAAGATTTTTCCGGGGGGAACTATGGCTACACCTTC.

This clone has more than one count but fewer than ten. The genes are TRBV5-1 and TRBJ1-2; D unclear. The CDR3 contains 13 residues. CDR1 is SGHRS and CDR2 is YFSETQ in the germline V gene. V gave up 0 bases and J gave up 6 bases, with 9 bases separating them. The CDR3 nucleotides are TGCGCCAGCAGCTTGGCGGCGGCTGATGGCTACACCTTC. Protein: CASSLAAADGYTF.